The entry below describes one TCR beta chain. This sample is part of a study of cytomegalovirus exposure and HLA in healthy donors. Study-level background: Assignment to the Caucasian-associated ancestry cluster applied to approximately 80% of the approximately 380 genotyped donors.

PCR amplification relied on 60 Vbeta primers (plus 13 Jbeta primers). The protocol was immunoSEQ multiplex PCR, while the TCRdb copy is restricted to in-frame clones and leaves out a portion. The sample table includes 38,000 or so clones. The CDR3 length is 14 residues. Germline CDR1 reads MNHEY; CDR2 reads SMNVEV (reference sequence). V dropped 4 bases and J dropped 6; count of bases not matched to a gene: 4. The specimen sequenced was PBMCs. The clonotype was recovered from a man aged 40-55 years in good health and CMV-seropositive. The chain has TRBV27 and TRBJ2-4, with 9 bases that match TRBD1. CDR3 sequence reads: CASSSTGGGNIQYF. The CDR3 nucleotides are TGTGCCAGCAGTTCCACAGGGGGCGGAAACATTCAGTACTTC.